The source of this T cell receptor (beta chain) is a study of shared clonotypes between healthy human individuals. For sorted subsets, about 0.2 ug DNA per replicate equaled tens of thousands of T cell genomes. The table came from immunoSEQ multiplex PCR; TCRdb's copy has only in-frame clones and leaves some out. The sample consists of roughly 1,000,000 clones, about 84% of them appearing once. The germline CDR1 and CDR2 sequences are SGHDT and YYEEEE. The CDR3 covers 17 residues. Trimming removed 3 bases from V and 2 bases from J; junction bases left unmatched: 6. What was sequenced was memory CD4+ T cells from PBMCs. Described subset: CD45RA-negative fraction. This chain connects TRBV5-6 to TRBJ2-2, with 11 bases fitting TRBD2. The TCR sequence derives from a man younger than 35 in good health. Some clones in this sample may be carry-over from other donors' samples. The CDR3 reads CASSSLTSGSNTGELFF. CDR3 DNA sequence: TGTGCCAGCAGCTCATTAACTAGCGGGAGCAACACCGGGGAGCTGTTTTTT.